This TCR beta chain was sequenced for a study of cytomegalovirus exposure and HLA in healthy donors. 60 Vbeta and 13 Jbeta primers were used in PCR. Sequencing used immunoSEQ multiplex PCR; TCRdb keeps in-frame clones, though not all of them. The sample holds 150,000 to 200,000 clones, 78% seen once. Donors in the study were healthy people who gave bone marrow. In the case of this clone: The antigen is undetermined.

General study points: As was reported, the classifier diagnosed cytomegalovirus status with high specificity and sensitivity. The authors listed 164 TCR beta chains as cytomegalovirus-associated. A missense variant in DCLRE1C was later tied to TCR beta V- and J-gene trimming.

The clonotype originates from a woman in her twenties or thirties in good health and CMV-seropositive. The sequencing input was PBMCs.

The CDR3 sequence is CASSAGGPYTGELFF. CDR3 DNA sequence: TGTGCCAGCAGCGCAGGAGGGCCGTACACCGGGGAGCTGTTTTTT. The chain has TRBV5-4 and TRBJ2-2, with D possibly TRBD2 on 6 matching bases. Germline assignment: CDR1 SGHNT and CDR2 YYREEE (reference sequence). Deletions cut 4 bases from V and 3 bases from J, with 13 bases between. This CDR3 spans 15 amino acids.